This T cell receptor beta chain was recorded in a study of identical twins. This clonotype was counted a few times. Its antigen is not identified. MiXCR was run by TCRdb on the 5' RACE reads, yielding one entry per CDR3 protein. The table records 1.5 million to 2 million distinct CDR3 sequences, about 32% of them present only once. Healthy Caucasians made up all donors. Notes on the study in general: Modelling underestimated the level of out-of-frame TCR alpha sharing observed in monozygotic twins. Sharing of beta out-of-frame sequences by twins showed a weaker excess. Cross-sectional statistical analysis, not tracking of the same donors, underpinned the conclusions.

This receptor was obtained from a newborn girl in good health. The sequenced sample consisted of cord blood.

DNA of the CDR3: TGTGCCAGCAGAGCGGGGGGTTATGATGAGCAGTACTTC. This gives the protein CASRAGGYDEQYF. J is TRBJ2-5 and V is TRBV6-2 or TRBV6-3, with TRBD2 matching 9 bases. The trim removed 6 bases at V and 11 bases at J, leaving 10 bases unmatched. The CDR3 length is 13 residues. CDR1 is MNHEY and CDR2 is SVGEGT in the germline V gene.